Below are 2 T cell receptor beta chains sequenced from a single sample in a study of T cell responses to AZD1222 COVID-19 vaccine. TCRdb's copy holds only in-frame clones and misses some; the assay was immunoSEQ multiplex PCR. The sample includes roughly 130,000 clones, over 75% of them seen just once. Sequenced here: peripheral blood, sampled on day 0 of AZD1222 vaccination. The source of these receptors is an adult in good health.

The chain employs TRBV12-3 or TRBV12-4 and TRBJ1-2; D is possibly TRBD1 (5 bases). This CDR3 is 13 amino acids long. V was pared by 6 bases and J by 4 bases, with 12 bases between. The CDR3 DNA is TGTGCCAGCAGGTTCTCTAGGGGCTATGGCTACACCTTC. Amino acids: CASRFSRGYGYTF.

The chain couples TRBV4-2 to TRBJ1-2; maybe TRBD1 (6 bases). Trimming shortened V by 8 bases and J by 8 bases, and 15 bases separated the two germline ends. Germline CDR1 LGHNA, CDR2 YNFKEQ. The CDR3 is 12 residues long. CDR3 sequence (DNA): TGTGCCAGCGAATCACAGGGCGGCGGCTACACCTTC. Its translation: CASESQGGGYTF.